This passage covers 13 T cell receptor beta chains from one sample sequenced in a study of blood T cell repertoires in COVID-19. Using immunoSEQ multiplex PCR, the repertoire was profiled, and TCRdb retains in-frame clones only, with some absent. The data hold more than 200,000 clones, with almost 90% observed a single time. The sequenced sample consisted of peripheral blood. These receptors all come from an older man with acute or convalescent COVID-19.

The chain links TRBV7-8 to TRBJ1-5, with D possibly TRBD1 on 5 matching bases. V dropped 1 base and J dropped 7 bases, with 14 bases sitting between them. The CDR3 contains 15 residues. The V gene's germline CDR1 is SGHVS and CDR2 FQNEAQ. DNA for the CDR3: TGTGCCAGCAGCTTAGACAGGAAGATGGGACAGCCCCAGCATTTT. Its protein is CASSLDRKMGQPQHF.

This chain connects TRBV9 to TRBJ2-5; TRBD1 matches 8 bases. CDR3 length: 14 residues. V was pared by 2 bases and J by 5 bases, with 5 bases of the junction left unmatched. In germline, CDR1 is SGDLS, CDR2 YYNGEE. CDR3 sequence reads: CASSVDRGYETQYF. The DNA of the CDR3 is TGTGCCAGCAGCGTCGACAGGGGTTACGAGACCCAGTACTTC.

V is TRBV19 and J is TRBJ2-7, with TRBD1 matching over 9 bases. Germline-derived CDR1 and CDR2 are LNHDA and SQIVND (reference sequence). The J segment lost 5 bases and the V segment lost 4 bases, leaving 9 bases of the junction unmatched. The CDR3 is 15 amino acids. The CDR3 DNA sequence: TGTGCCAGTAGTACTGTACTCACAGGGGGCCACGAGCAGTACTTC. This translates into CASSTVLTGGHEQYF.

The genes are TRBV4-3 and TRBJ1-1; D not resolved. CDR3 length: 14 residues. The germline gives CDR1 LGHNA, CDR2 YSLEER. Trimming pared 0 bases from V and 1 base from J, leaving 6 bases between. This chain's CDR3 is CASSQDLGNTEAFF. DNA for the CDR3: TGCGCCAGCAGCCAAGATCTCGGGAACACTGAAGCTTTCTTT.

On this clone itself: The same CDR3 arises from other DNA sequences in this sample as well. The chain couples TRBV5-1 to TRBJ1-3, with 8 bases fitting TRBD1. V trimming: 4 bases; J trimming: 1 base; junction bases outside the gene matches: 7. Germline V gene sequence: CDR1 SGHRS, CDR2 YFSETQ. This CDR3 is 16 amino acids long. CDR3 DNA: TGCGCCAGCAGCCTACGTCAGGGGGCTTCTGGAAACACCATATATTTT. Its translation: CASSLRQGASGNTIYF.

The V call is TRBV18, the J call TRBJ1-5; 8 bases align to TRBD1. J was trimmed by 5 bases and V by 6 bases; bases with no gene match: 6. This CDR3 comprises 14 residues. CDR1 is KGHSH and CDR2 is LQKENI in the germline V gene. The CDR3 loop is CASSATGDHQPQHF. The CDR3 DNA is TGTGCCAGCTCCGCGACAGGGGACCATCAGCCCCAGCATTTT.

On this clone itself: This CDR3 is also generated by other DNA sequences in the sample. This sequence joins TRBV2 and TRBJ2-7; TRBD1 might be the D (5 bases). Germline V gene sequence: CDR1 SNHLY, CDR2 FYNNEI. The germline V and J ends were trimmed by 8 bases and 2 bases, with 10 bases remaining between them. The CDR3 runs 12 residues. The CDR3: CASVQGTYEQYF. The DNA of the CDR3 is TGTGCCAGCGTGCAGGGTACCTACGAGCAGTACTTC.

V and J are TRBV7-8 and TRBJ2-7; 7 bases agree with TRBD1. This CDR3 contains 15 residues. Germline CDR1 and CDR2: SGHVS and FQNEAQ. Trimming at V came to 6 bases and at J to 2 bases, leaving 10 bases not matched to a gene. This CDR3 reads CASRELVQGAYEQYF. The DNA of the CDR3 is TGTGCCAGCAGGGAGCTTGTGCAGGGGGCCTACGAGCAGTACTTC.

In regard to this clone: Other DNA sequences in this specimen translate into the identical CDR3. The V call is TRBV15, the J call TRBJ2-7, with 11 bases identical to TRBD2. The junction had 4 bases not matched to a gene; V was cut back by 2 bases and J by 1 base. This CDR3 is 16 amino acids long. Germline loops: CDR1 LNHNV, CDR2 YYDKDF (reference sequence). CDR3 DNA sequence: TGTGCCACCAGCAGACCCGGACTAGCGGGTTCCTACGAGCAGTACTTC. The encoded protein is CATSRPGLAGSYEQYF.

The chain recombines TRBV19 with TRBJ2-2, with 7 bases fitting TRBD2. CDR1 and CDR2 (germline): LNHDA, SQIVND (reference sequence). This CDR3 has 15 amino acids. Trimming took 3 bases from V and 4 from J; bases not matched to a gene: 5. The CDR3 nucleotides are TGTGCCAGTAGTATTCTAGAGCGGGGCACCGGGGAGCTGTTTTTT. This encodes CASSILERGTGELFF.

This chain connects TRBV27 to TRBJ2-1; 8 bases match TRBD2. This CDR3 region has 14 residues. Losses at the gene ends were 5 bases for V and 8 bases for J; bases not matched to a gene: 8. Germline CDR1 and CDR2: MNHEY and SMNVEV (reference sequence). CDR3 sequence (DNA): TGTGCCAGCAGTCCGAGGACTAGCCCCCATGAGCAGTTCTTC. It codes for CASSPRTSPHEQFF.

The CDR3 DNA is TGTGCCAGCTCACCATCGACCCTAGGAACCGGGGAGCTGTTTTTT. Its protein product is CASSPSTLGTGELFF. V and J are TRBV18 and TRBJ2-2; D unclear. Trimming left V 2 bases short and J 5 bases short, with 12 bases between. The CDR3 runs 15 residues. Germline CDR1 reads KGHSH; CDR2 reads LQKENI.

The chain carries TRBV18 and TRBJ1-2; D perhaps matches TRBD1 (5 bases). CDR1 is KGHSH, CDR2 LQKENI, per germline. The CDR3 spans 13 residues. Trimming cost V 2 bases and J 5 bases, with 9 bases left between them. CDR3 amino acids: CASSPETDYGYTF. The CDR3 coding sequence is TGTGCCAGCTCACCAGAGACAGATTATGGCTACACCTTC.